These T cell receptor beta chains were read from a single sample in a study of CD8+CD57+ T cells in acquired aplastic anemia. MiXCR was run by TCRdb on the reads, yielding one entry per CDR3 protein. The sample lists some 170,000 distinct CDR3 sequences; roughly 48% were seen once. Material for sequencing was sorted CD4+, CD8+, or CD8+CD57+ T cells (not recorded which) from PBMCs. All receptors derive from a human donor with aplastic anemia. Each CDR3 is given with its conserved first and last residue. A D gene is named only where the DNA matches it firmly. Only part of the rows carry a size: once, few, many, or a class if the clone is expanded.

TRBV29-1	.	TRBJ2-2	.	CSVLRDNTGELFF	TGCAGCGTCCTCCGGGATAACACCGGGGAGCTGTTTTTT
TRBV29-1	.	TRBJ2-5	.	CSVGHWGETQYF	TGCAGCGTCGGACATTGGGGCGAGACCCAGTACTTC
TRBV2	.	TRBJ1-6	many	CASSPGLNSPLHF	TGTGCCAGCAGCCCGGGCCTAAATTCACCCCTCCACTTT
TRBV12-3/TRBV12-4	.	TRBJ1-2	.	CASSSLQHYTF	TGTGCCAGCAGTTCCCTACAGCACTACACCTTC
TRBV11-2	TRBD2	TRBJ2-7	.	CASSSGTSGRYPSYEQYF	TGTGCCAGCAGCTCAGGGACTAGCGGGAGGTACCCCTCCTACGAGCAGTACTTC
TRBV4-1	TRBD1	TRBJ1-2	many	CASSLGTGKSGYTF	TGCGCCAGCAGCCTGGGGACAGGGAAGAGTGGCTACACCTTC
TRBV20-1	TRBD1	TRBJ2-7	.	CSARDPGQGGLEQYF	TGCAGTGCTAGAGATCCGGGACAGGGAGGCCTCGAGCAGTACTTC
TRBV5-1	.	TRBJ1-1	.	CASSLDAGTGNTEAFF	TGCGCCAGCAGCTTGGATGCCGGGACGGGAAACACTGAAGCTTTCTTT
TRBV10-2	TRBD1	TRBJ2-3	.	CASTLDRPATQYF	TGCGCCAGCACCCTGGACAGGCCGGCTACGCAGTATTTT
TRBV7-8	TRBD2	TRBJ2-3	.	CASSLLAGEGTDMQYF	TGTGCCAGCAGCTTACTAGCGGGAGAAGGAACAGATATGCAGTATTTT
TRBV6-1	TRBD1	TRBJ2-5	many	CASRTGTGMGYF	TGTGCCAGCAGGACCGGGACAGGGATGGGGTACTTC
TRBV20-1	.	TRBJ2-3	.	CSAIGLSTDTQYF	TGCAGTGCGATCGGACTCAGCACAGATACGCAGTATTTT
TRBV5-6	TRBD1	TRBJ2-7	many	CASTPRWDRGLEQYF	TGTGCCAGCACTCCCAGGTGGGACAGGGGGCTGGAGCAGTACTTC
TRBV2	.	TRBJ2-2	many	CASSEAMGFGELFF	TGTGCCAGCAGTGAAGCGATGGGTTTCGGGGAGCTGTTTTTT
TRBV7-3	TRBD1	TRBJ2-7	.	CASSQHLTGGRSYEQYF	TGTGCCAGCAGCCAACACTTGACAGGGGGCCGCTCCTACGAGCAGTACTTC
TRBV6-4	.	TRBJ1-1	many	CATSRDTNTEAFF	TGTGCCACCTCGCGGGACACGAACACTGAAGCTTTCTTT
TRBV6-4	TRBD2	TRBJ2-6	many	CASSTSAGANVLTF	TGTGCCAGCAGTACTAGCGCTGGGGCCAACGTCCTGACTTTC
TRBV5-4	TRBD2	TRBJ2-1	.	CASSGTSGTYEQFF	TGTGCCAGCTCCGGGACTAGCGGAACCTATGAGCAGTTCTTC
TRBV2	TRBD2	TRBJ2-3	many	CASLGDYQSTDTQYF	TGTGCCAGCTTGGGGGACTACCAAAGCACAGATACGCAGTATTTT
TRBV2	.	TRBJ1-6	.	CASSEAVEGWATSPLHF	TGTGCCAGCAGTGAAGCAGTCGAGGGGTGGGCAACTTCACCCCTCCACTTT
TRBV24-1	.	TRBJ2-1	.	CATSDPRSGDNEQFF	TGTGCCACCAGTGACCCGCGGTCGGGCGACAATGAGCAGTTCTTC
TRBV12-3/TRBV12-4	.	TRBJ1-4	.	CASSSDSQEKLFF	TGTGCCAGCAGTTCAGACAGTCAGGAAAAACTGTTTTTT
TRBV2	TRBD2	TRBJ2-2	.	CAITAGGAEHGELFF	TGTGCCATCACGGCGGGAGGAGCGGAGCACGGGGAGCTGTTTTTT
TRBV7-9	.	TRBJ2-2	once	CASSTQGRGELFF	TGTGCCAGCAGCACTCAGGGACGAGGGGAGCTGTTTTTT
TRBV6-5	.	TRBJ2-5	few	CASSYRPSQETQYF	TGTGCCAGCAGTTACAGGCCGTCCCAAGAGACCCAGTACTTC
TRBV6-1	.	TRBJ1-5	.	CASRDSSNNQPQHF	TGTGCCAGCAGGGACAGTTCAAACAATCAGCCCCAGCATTTT
TRBV5-5	.	TRBJ2-1	many	CASSLVAGGLNEQFF	TGTGCCAGCAGCTTGGTGGCAGGAGGTCTCAATGAGCAGTTCTTC
TRBV7-8	TRBD1	TRBJ1-2	few	CASGDRGRRYGYTF	TGTGCCAGCGGCGACAGGGGGCGCCGGTATGGCTACACCTTC
TRBV20-1	TRBD1	TRBJ2-1	many	CSATTGGNEQFF	TGCAGTGCTACGACAGGGGGGAATGAGCAGTTCTTC
TRBV19	.	TRBJ2-7	.	CASSIDHGGAYEQYF	TGTGCCAGTAGTATAGATCACGGGGGAGCCTACGAGCAGTACTTC
TRBV14	TRBD2	TRBJ2-1	few	CASSQVPGLVDNEQFF	TGTGCCAGCAGCCAAGTTCCTGGACTAGTTGACAATGAGCAGTTCTTC
TRBV24-1	.	TRBJ2-7	.	CATSDAGRNSYEQYF	TGTGCCACCAGTGATGCGGGTCGTAATTCCTACGAGCAGTACTTC
TRBV20-1	.	TRBJ1-1	many	CSASRTAEAFF	TGCAGTGCTAGCAGGACAGCTGAAGCTTTCTTT
TRBV11-2	TRBD2	TRBJ2-1	many	CASSGSTGGAHNEQFF	TGTGCCAGCAGCGGTTCCACGGGGGGGGCTCACAATGAGCAGTTCTTC
TRBV4-2	TRBD1	TRBJ2-1	once	CASSIRDREVGEQFF	TGTGCCAGCAGCATACGGGACAGGGAAGTAGGTGAGCAGTTCTTC
TRBV6-5	TRBD2	TRBJ2-7	once	CASSLTQTSGYEQYF	TGTGCCAGCAGTTTAACCCAGACTAGCGGCTACGAGCAGTACTTC
TRBV7-9	TRBD1	TRBJ1-1	.	CASSDNSRGGEALF	TGTGCCAGCAGCGACAACTCCAGGGGGGGTGAAGCTCTCTTT
TRBV5-4	.	TRBJ1-6	few	CASSLGSGYDSPLHF	TGTGCCAGCAGCTTGGGGTCAGGATATGATTCACCCCTCCACTTT
TRBV2	.	TRBJ2-5	once	CASSEGRSPSNQPQYF	TGTGCCAGCAGTGAAGGGCGGAGTCCGAGCAATCAGCCCCAGTACTTC
TRBV7-2	.	TRBJ1-1	.	CASSFKGEAFF	TGTGCCAGCAGCTTTAAAGGTGAAGCTTTCTTT
TRBV6-1	TRBD1	TRBJ1-2	many	CASRAGGIYGYTF	TGTGCCAGTCGGGCAGGGGGCATCTATGGCTACACCTTC
TRBV15	.	TRBJ1-4	.	CATSIDSFEKLFF	TGTGCCACCAGCATTGACAGTTTCGAAAAACTGTTTTTT
TRBV19	TRBD2	TRBJ2-5	.	CASSGTSGSYETQYF	TGTGCCAGTAGTGGCACTAGCGGGAGCTATGAGACCCAGTACTTC
TRBV7-7	.	TRBJ2-3	.	CASSLELGDTQYF	TGTGCTAGCAGCTTAGAACTAGGAGATACGCAGTATTTT
TRBV29-1	.	TRBJ1-1	.	CSVGTPNTEAFF	TGCAGCGTTGGAACACCGAACACTGAAGCTTTCTTT
TRBV20-1	.	TRBJ1-2	.	CSAIGTPNYGYTF	TGCAGTGCTATAGGGACTCCTAACTATGGCTACACCTTC
TRBV19	.	TRBJ2-7	.	CASSISALYEQYF	TGTGCCAGTAGTATTAGCGCACTCTACGAGCAGTACTTC
TRBV20-1	.	TRBJ2-7	.	CSARPRDRTYEQYF	TGCAGTGCTAGACCCAGGGACCGCACCTACGAGCAGTACTTC
TRBV20-1	.	TRBJ1-2	many	CSANDGEGYTF	TGCAGTGCTAACGACGGTGAGGGCTACACCTTC
TRBV5-5	.	TRBJ1-2	many	CASSLARGRAYYGYTF	TGTGCCAGCAGCTTGGCCCGAGGTCGAGCCTACTATGGCTACACCTTC
TRBV10-1	.	TRBJ2-1	.	CASSPLVGLGNEQFF	TGCGCCAGCAGTCCGCTAGTCGGGTTGGGCAATGAGCAGTTCTTC
TRBV10-3	TRBD2	TRBJ2-3	few	CAISVGTSGRGTQYF	TGTGCCATCAGCGTCGGGACTAGCGGGAGAGGCACGCAGTATTTT
TRBV7-2	TRBD1	TRBJ2-7	.	CASSRTGTATYEQYF	TGTGCCAGCAGCAGAACCGGGACAGCTACGTACGAGCAGTACTTC